This T cell receptor beta chain was recorded in a study of blood T cells in healthy people across ages. Study results and limitations: A roughly linear fall in TCR beta diversity per million T cells was seen with increasing age. Long-lived donors exceeded aged donors in naive CD4+ cells and diversity.

This clonotype was seen just once. What it binds is not known. Combining a sample-barcoded 5' primer with a J-beta primer mix, a second PCR ran for roughly 7 to 11 cycles. A template-switch adaptor that had 12 random nucleotides put a tag on each cDNA molecule. Using its own MiXCR run on the 5' RACE reads, TCRdb lists one record per CDR3 protein. This sample has about 380,000 distinct CDR3 sequences, with 52% found just once. The CDR3 sequence is 13 residues long. The V and J ends lost 2 bases and 5 bases respectively, with 8 bases between them. Looked up from germline, CDR1 is LGHNA and CDR2 is YNFKEQ. All donors came from Russia, were Caucasian and healthy, and spanned ages about 6 to 90.

V and J are TRBV4-2 and TRBJ2-3; D is ambiguous. The source is a man between 60 and 75 years old in good health. Source material: blood. The CDR3 coding sequence is TGTGCCAGCAGCCAATCGTCTCTAGATACGCAGTATTTT. Protein product: CASSQSSLDTQYF.